One sample yielded the 32 T cell receptor beta chains listed below, sequenced in a study of patients and donors after allogeneic stem cell transplantation. MiXCR was run by TCRdb on the RT-PCR reads, yielding one entry per CDR3 protein. The sample lists 150,000 to 200,000 distinct CDR3 sequences; 30% were seen once. Sequenced: blood, either unsorted or a sorted T cell fraction (not recorded which). These receptors were obtained from a human donor who was either an allogeneic HSCT recipient or a stem cell or donor lymphocyte infusion donor (not recorded which). It is not recorded whose cells these are; they may come from a transplant donor.

The chain employs TRBV6-6 and TRBJ2-7; D is undetermined. CDR1 MNHNY and CDR2 SVGAGI come from the germline V gene (reference sequence). Trimming left V 4 bases short and J 2 bases short, with 9 bases between. The CDR3 loop spans 13 amino acids. CDR3 nucleotide sequence: TGTGCCAGCAGTTCGACTCTTACCTACGAGCAGTACTTC. This sequence encodes CASSSTLTYEQYF.

In this sample, this clonotype turned up a few times. DNA for the CDR3: TGTGCCAGCTCACCACGGCAGGGGAGTAGCAATCAGCCCCAGCATTTT. Translating gives CASSPRQGSSNQPQHF. The gene calls are TRBV18 and TRBJ1-5, with D possibly matching TRBD1 (6 bases). Germline-derived CDR1 and CDR2 are KGHSH and LQKENI. Trimming left V 1 base short and J 0 bases short, with 10 bases between. The CDR3 extends over 16 amino acids.

This clonotype was seen at least ten times. V is TRBV4-2 and J is TRBJ1-5; D is undetermined. V lost 0 bases and J lost 7, with 10 bases in between. CDR3 length equals 14 residues. Looked up from germline, CDR1 is LGHNA and CDR2 is YNFKEQ. This CDR3 reads CASSQDFAGQPQHF. The CDR3 coding sequence is TGTGCCAGCAGCCAAGATTTTGCAGGCCAGCCCCAGCATTTT.

The table lists this clonotype with a few counts. This chain links TRBV28 with TRBJ2-7; the D gene is possibly TRBD1 (6 bases). V lost 4 bases and J lost 6, with 13 bases in between. From germline, CDR1 is MDHEN and CDR2 SYDVKM. This CDR3 contains 13 residues. The CDR3 nucleotides are TGTGCCAGCAGTTACCATCCAGGGGTCGAGCAGTACTTC. This sequence encodes CASSYHPGVEQYF.

This clonotype was picked up a small number of times. CDR3 protein: CASSPGTTSTDTQYF. Written as DNA, the CDR3 is TGTGCCAGCAGCCCGGGGACCACTAGCACAGATACGCAGTATTTT. The rearrangement links TRBV7-9 to TRBJ2-3; D may be TRBD1 or TRBD2 (5 bases each). The germline V gene has CDR1 SEHNR and CDR2 FQNEAQ (reference sequence). Deletions cut 5 bases from V and 0 bases from J, with 12 bases between. The CDR3 is 15 amino acids.

In its sample, this clonotype was seen once. V is TRBV24-1 and J is TRBJ2-1; 10 bases fit TRBD2. This CDR3 contains 16 residues. The ends lost 3 bases at V and 3 bases at J; junction bases unmatched: 4. Germline loops: CDR1 KGHDR, CDR2 SFDVKD. The DNA for the CDR3 is TGTGCCACCAGTGATGTGGGACTAGCGAACTACAATGAGCAGTTCTTC. Translated, it gives CATSDVGLANYNEQFF.

This clonotype was observed a single time. This chain links TRBV20-1 with TRBJ1-3; 8 nucleotides match TRBD1. V lost 6 bases to trimming and J lost 0 bases; unmatched junction nucleotides: 4. The CDR3 has 14 residues. Germline CDR1 and CDR2: DFQATT and SNEGSKA (reference sequence). The CDR3 loop reads CSAPGTGSGNTIYF. The CDR3 nucleotides read TGCAGTGCCCCCGGGACAGGCTCTGGAAACACCATATATTTT.

This chain uses TRBV7-2 with TRBJ1-6; D unresolved. The CDR3 sequence is 11 residues long. V was shortened by 5 bases and J by 10 bases, with 6 bases between the two germline ends. CDR1 and CDR2 (germline): SGHTA, FQGNSA. For the CDR3, the DNA is TGTGCCAGCAGCATCGGATCACCCCTCCACTTT. Translated, it gives CASSIGSPLHF.

Ten or more counts support this clonotype. The CDR3 sequence: CASSPGQNYEQYF. CDR3 nucleotides: TGTGCCAGCAGCCCGGGACAGAATTACGAGCAGTACTTC. This sequence joins TRBV9 and TRBJ2-7, with 7 positions matching TRBD1. V lost 4 bases, J lost 4 bases, and 5 bases stayed unmatched. The CDR3 spans 13 residues. Per germline, CDR1 SGDLS and CDR2 YYNGEE.

The chain uses TRBV18 and TRBJ1-4, with D uncertain. Between the trimmed V and J ends, which lost 3 bases and 5 bases, there was a span of 10 bases. The CDR3 consists of 14 residues. CDR1 KGHSH and CDR2 LQKENI come from the germline V gene. CDR3 nucleotides: TGTGCCAGCTCACCTCGGACGGAAAATGAAAAACTGTTTTTT. Translating it yields CASSPRTENEKLFF. The variable domain in full, with the rest retrieved from reference TRBV18 and TRBJ1-4, is NAGVMQNPRHLVRRRGQEARLRCSPMKGHSHVYWYRQLPEEGLKFMVYLQKENIIDESGMPKERFSAEFPKEGPSILRIQQVVRGDSAAYFCASSPRTENEKLFFGSGTQLSVL.

This clonotype has just a few counts. The chain recombines TRBV19 with TRBJ1-5; TRBD1 aligns across 7 bases. The CDR3 is made up of 19 amino acids. Germline V gene data show CDR1 as LNHDA and CDR2 as SQIVND (reference sequence). V gave up 5 bases and J gave up 0 bases; unmatched junction bases: 16. CDR3 amino acids: CASSPLQGPPVYSNQPQHF. The CDR3 DNA reads TGTGCCAGTAGTCCGTTACAGGGGCCGCCCGTTTATAGCAATCAGCCCCAGCATTTT.

This clonotype occurred many times. The chain recombines TRBV20-1 with TRBJ1-6; no clear D gene. Germline V gene lookup returns CDR1 DFQATT and CDR2 SNEGSKA (reference sequence). The ends were cut back, 0 bases at V and 0 bases at J, with 12 bases in the middle. The CDR3 is 17 amino acids. The CDR3 spells CSARDRSRSSYNSPLHF. In DNA form, the CDR3 reads TGCAGTGCTAGAGATCGATCCAGGAGCTCCTATAATTCACCCCTCCACTTT.

This clonotype was seen only a few times. The rearrangement joins TRBV20-1 to TRBJ2-3; 7 nucleotides line up with TRBD2. V lost 0 bases and J lost 5; bases outside the gene matches: 8. The CDR3 has 15 amino acids. CDR1 is DFQATT, CDR2 SNEGSKA, per germline (reference sequence). CDR3 sequence: CSARDNAGVVDTQYF. CDR3 coding DNA: TGCAGTGCTAGAGATAACGCGGGAGTGGTAGATACGCAGTATTTT.

The chain carries TRBV20-1 and TRBJ1-5; 8 nucleotides agree with TRBD1. After removal of 0 bases from V and 2 bases from J, the junction contained 3 bases not matched to a gene. From germline, CDR1 is DFQATT and CDR2 SNEGSKA (reference sequence). The CDR3 extends over 15 amino acids. CDR3 DNA: TGCAGTGCTAGAGAGGACAGGGCCCGCAATCAGCCCCAGCATTTT. It yields the protein CSAREDRARNQPQHF.

The chain employs TRBV11-1 and TRBJ2-7; D might be TRBD1 or TRBD2, each matching 5 bases. Germline CDR1 reads SGHAT; CDR2 reads FQDESV (reference sequence). This CDR3 comprises 12 residues. V was shortened by 4 bases and J by 6 bases, with 10 bases between the two germline ends. CDR3 DNA: TGTGCCAGCAGCTCATGGGGGAGCGAGCAGTACTTC. Translated, it gives CASSSWGSEQYF.

The rearrangement joins TRBV20-1 to TRBJ2-7, with 9 bases aligning to TRBD2. The CDR3 contains 13 residues. Germline V gives CDR1 DFQATT, CDR2 SNEGSKA (reference sequence). Unmatched junction bases numbered 5, after V lost 6 bases and J lost 2 bases. CDR3 amino acids: CSALAGDTYEQYF. For the CDR3, the DNA is TGCAGTGCCTTAGCGGGAGACACCTACGAGCAGTACTTC.

The V call is TRBV7-2, the J call TRBJ1-1, with D hard to call. V was cut by 4 bases and J by 4 bases, with 13 bases left in between. Germline V gene lookup returns CDR1 SGHTA and CDR2 FQGNSA. The CDR3 totals 14 residues. The CDR3 DNA reads as TGTGCCAGCAGCTCCCCAACGCGGCGCACTGAAGCTTTCTTT. Its translation: CASSSPTRRTEAFF.

The CDR3 sequence is CASSLWASTYEQYF. For the CDR3, the DNA is TGTGCCAGCAGTTTATGGGCTAGCACCTACGAGCAGTACTTC. This chain joins TRBV27 and TRBJ2-7; D is perhaps TRBD2 (5 bases). V was cut by 1 base and J by 2 bases, with 9 bases left in between. The germline gives CDR1 MNHEY, CDR2 SMNVEV (reference sequence). CDR3 size: 14 residues.

This clonotype was counted a single time. The chain carries TRBV28 and TRBJ2-5; either TRBD1 or TRBD2 may fit D (6 bases each). CDR1 is MDHEN and CDR2 is SYDVKM in the germline V gene. The CDR3 is 14 residues long. Trimming pared 11 bases from V and 5 bases from J, leaving 21 bases between. CDR3 nucleotide sequence: TGTGCCGGTTCTTCGGGGGCCGGCGAGGAGACCCAGTACTTC. The encoded protein is CAGSSGAGEETQYF.

This clonotype was counted a few times. The rearrangement joins TRBV18 to TRBJ1-3, with 7 bases aligning to TRBD1. The CDR3 loop spans 15 amino acids. Germline V gene sequence: CDR1 KGHSH, CDR2 LQKENI. J gave up 0 bases and V 3 bases, and 2 bases lay outside the gene matches. CDR3 protein: CASSPGQTSGNTIYF. In nucleotides, the CDR3 is TGTGCCAGCTCACCGGGACAGACCTCTGGAAACACCATATATTTT.

This chain links TRBV6-6 with TRBJ2-7, with D perhaps matching TRBD2 (6 bases). V gave up 4 bases and J gave up 1 base, with 14 bases separating them. The CDR3 is 15 amino acids. In germline, CDR1 is MNHNY, CDR2 SVGAGI (reference sequence). The CDR3 DNA follows: TGTGCCAGCAGTTCGACAGTGGCGGGATCCTACGAGCAGTACTTC. It encodes CASSSTVAGSYEQYF.

This clonotype was found once. The J gene is TRBJ2-1, the V gene TRBV18; the match to TRBD2 covers 9 bases. There are 16 residues in the CDR3. V dropped 2 bases and J dropped 2; count of bases not matched to a gene: 4. CDR1 is KGHSH, CDR2 LQKENI, per germline. The CDR3 coding sequence is TGTGCCAGCTCACCAGTTAGCGGGAGAACCTACAATGAGCAGTTCTTC. Translating it yields CASSPVSGRTYNEQFF. Variable domain in full (rest from reference TRBV18 and TRBJ2-1): NAGVMQNPRHLVRRRGQEARLRCSPMKGHSHVYWYRQLPEEGLKFMVYLQKENIIDESGMPKERFSAEFPKEGPSILRIQQVVRGDSAAYFCASSPVSGRTYNEQFFGPGTRLTVL.

The chain carries TRBV4-2 and TRBJ2-1, with no clear D. CDR3 length equals 14 residues. The germline V gene encodes CDR1 LGHNA and CDR2 YNFKEQ. Trimming stripped 3 bases from V and 8 bases from J, with 14 bases between. CDR3 sequence: CASSHQIGIYEQFF. CDR3 nucleotide sequence: TGTGCCAGCAGCCATCAGATAGGGATATATGAGCAGTTCTTC.

The chain has TRBV20-1 and TRBJ1-2; D gene ambiguous. Germline V gene lookup returns CDR1 DFQATT and CDR2 SNEGSKA (reference sequence). Trimming removed 2 bases from V and 6 bases from J, with 10 bases in between. The CDR3 has 12 residues. The CDR3 spells CSARIFGHGYTF. The CDR3 nucleotides read TGCAGTGCTAGAATTTTTGGGCATGGCTACACCTTC.

This clonotype was recorded once. The chain carries TRBV12-3 or TRBV12-4 and TRBJ2-1; either TRBD1 or TRBD2 may supply D (5 bases each). The CDR3 spans 12 residues. The ends were cut back, 8 bases at V and 4 bases at J, with 9 bases in the middle. The CDR3 DNA sequence: TGTGCCAGCGGGACCGCTTACAATGAGCAGTTCTTC. Residues: CASGTAYNEQFF.

The rearrangement uses TRBV6-6 and TRBJ1-3; D gene uncertain. Looked up from germline, CDR1 is MNHNY and CDR2 is SVGAGI (reference sequence). This CDR3 comprises 13 residues. V was cut by 8 bases and J by 1 base, with 9 bases left in between. The CDR3 coding sequence is TGTGCCAGCCGCACTCCGTCTGGAAACACCATATATTTT. Its protein product is CASRTPSGNTIYF.

The chain has TRBV6-2 or TRBV6-3 and TRBJ2-7; no firm D call. Germline CDR1 MNHEY, CDR2 SVGEGT. The germline V and J ends were trimmed by 5 bases and 4 bases, with 6 bases remaining between them. The CDR3 has 11 amino acids. The CDR3 DNA is TGTGCCAGCAGTAATGTTTACGAGCAGTACTTC. This codes for CASSNVYEQYF.

The CDR3 is CASSYSHYSNQPQHF. Written as DNA, the CDR3 is TGTGCCAGCAGTTACTCGCATTATAGCAATCAGCCCCAGCATTTT. This chain uses TRBV6-5 with TRBJ1-5; D unclear. Trimming took 0 bases from V and 0 from J, leaving 6 bases between them. Germline CDR1 and CDR2: MNHEY and SVGAGI. The CDR3 contains 15 residues.

The rearrangement uses TRBV4-3 and TRBJ2-3; 9 bases line up with TRBD2. The CDR3 is 17 residues long. V lost 0 bases and J lost 9; bases outside the gene matches: 13. The V gene's germline CDR1 is LGHNA and CDR2 YSLEER. CDR3 DNA sequence: TGCGCCAGCAGCCAAGAAGCGGTAGCGGGAGACCCCTGGACGCAGTATTTT. This translates into CASSQEAVAGDPWTQYF.

At least ten counts were recorded for this clonotype. This chain uses TRBV5-6 with TRBJ1-2; 9 bases align to TRBD1. Germline V gene data show CDR1 as SGHDT and CDR2 as YYEEEE. The CDR3 consists of 15 residues. Trimming at V came to 4 bases and at J to 4 bases, leaving 8 bases not matched to a gene. The CDR3 region has the DNA TGTGCCAGCAGCCGGTGGGGACAGGGAAGCTATGGCTACACCTTC. Translating gives CASSRWGQGSYGYTF.

This chain joins TRBV11-2 and TRBJ2-1; D might be TRBD1 (6 bases). V lost 5 bases and J 0 bases, leaving 14 bases between the germline ends. This CDR3 comprises 16 residues. Germline loops: CDR1 SGHAT, CDR2 FQNNGV. The CDR3 DNA reads TGTGCCAGCAGCCCTCTTACAGGGAGCTCCTACAATGAGCAGTTCTTC. Its protein is CASSPLTGSSYNEQFF.

This chain uses TRBV27 with TRBJ2-7, with 7 bases that match TRBD1. There are 14 residues in the CDR3. Per the germline V gene, CDR1 is MNHEY and CDR2 is SMNVEV (reference sequence). J lost 2 bases, V lost 5 bases, and 6 bases had no gene match. Here the CDR3 reads CASSPRTGTYEQYF. The CDR3 coding sequence is TGTGCCAGCAGTCCAAGGACAGGAACCTACGAGCAGTACTTC.